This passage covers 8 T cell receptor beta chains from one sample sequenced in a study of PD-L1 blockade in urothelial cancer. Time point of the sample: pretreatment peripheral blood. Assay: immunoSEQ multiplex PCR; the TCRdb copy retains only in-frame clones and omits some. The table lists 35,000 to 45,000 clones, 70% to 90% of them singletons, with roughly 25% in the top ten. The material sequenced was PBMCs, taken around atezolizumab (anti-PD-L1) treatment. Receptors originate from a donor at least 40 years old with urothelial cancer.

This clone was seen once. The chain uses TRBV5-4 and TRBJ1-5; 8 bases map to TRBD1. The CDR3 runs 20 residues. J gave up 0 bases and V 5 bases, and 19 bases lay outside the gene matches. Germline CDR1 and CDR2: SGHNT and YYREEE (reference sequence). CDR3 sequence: CASRPMNRDRRSCSNQPQHF. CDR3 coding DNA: TGTGCCAGCAGACCAATGAACCGGGACAGGAGATCCTGTAGCAATCAGCCCCAGCATTTT.

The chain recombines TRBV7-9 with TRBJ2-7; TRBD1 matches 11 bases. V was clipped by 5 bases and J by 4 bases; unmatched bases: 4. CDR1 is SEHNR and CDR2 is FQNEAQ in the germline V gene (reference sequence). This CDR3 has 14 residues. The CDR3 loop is CASSKDRGLYEQYF. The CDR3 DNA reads TGTGCCAGCAGCAAGGACAGGGGGCTATACGAGCAGTACTTC.

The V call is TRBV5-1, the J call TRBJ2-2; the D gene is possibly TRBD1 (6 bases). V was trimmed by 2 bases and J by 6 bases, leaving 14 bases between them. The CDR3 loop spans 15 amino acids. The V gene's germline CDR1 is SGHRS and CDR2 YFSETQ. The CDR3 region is CASSLGGAGAGELFF. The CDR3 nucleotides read TGCGCCAGCAGCTTAGGGGGAGCAGGGGCCGGGGAGCTGTTTTTT.

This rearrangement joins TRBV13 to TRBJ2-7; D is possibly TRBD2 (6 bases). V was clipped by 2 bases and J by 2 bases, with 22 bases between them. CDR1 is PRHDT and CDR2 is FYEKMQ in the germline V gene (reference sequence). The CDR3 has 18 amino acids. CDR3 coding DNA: TGTGCCAGCAGCTTATTGGCGGGGATAGAGCAGACCCCCTACGAGCAGTACTTC. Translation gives CASSLLAGIEQTPYEQYF. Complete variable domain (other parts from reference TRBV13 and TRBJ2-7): AAGVIQSPRHLIKEKRETATLKCYPIPRHDTVYWYQQGPGQDPQFLISFYEKMQSDKGSIPDRFSAQQFSDYHSELNMSSLELGDSALYFCASSLLAGIEQTPYEQYFGPGTRLTVT.

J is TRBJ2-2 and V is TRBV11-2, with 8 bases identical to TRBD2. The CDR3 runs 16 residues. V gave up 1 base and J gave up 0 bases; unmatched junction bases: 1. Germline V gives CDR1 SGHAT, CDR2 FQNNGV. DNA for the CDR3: TGTGCCAGCAGCTTAGCGGGAGGGTCGAACACCGGGGAGCTGTTTTTT. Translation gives CASSLAGGSNTGELFF.

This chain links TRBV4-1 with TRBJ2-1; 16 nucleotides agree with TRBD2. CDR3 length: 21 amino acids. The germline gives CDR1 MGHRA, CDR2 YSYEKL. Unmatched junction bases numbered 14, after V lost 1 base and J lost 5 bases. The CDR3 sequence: CASSQGVLGLAGGPANNEQFF. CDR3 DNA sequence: TGCGCCAGCAGCCAAGGTGTGTTGGGACTAGCGGGAGGGCCGGCGAACAATGAGCAGTTCTTC.

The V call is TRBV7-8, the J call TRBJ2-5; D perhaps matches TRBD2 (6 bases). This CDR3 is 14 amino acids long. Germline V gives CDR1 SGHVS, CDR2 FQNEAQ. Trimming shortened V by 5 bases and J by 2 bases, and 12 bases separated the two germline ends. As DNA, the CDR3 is TGTGCCAGCAGCCCGAGGACTAAACAAGAGACCCAGTACTTC. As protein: CASSPRTKQETQYF.

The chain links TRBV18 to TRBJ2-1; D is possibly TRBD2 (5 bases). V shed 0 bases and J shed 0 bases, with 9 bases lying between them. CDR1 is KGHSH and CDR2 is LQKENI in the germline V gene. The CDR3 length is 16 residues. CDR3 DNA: TGTGCCAGCTCACCACCGAGCGGAATCTCCTACAATGAGCAGTTCTTC. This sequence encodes CASSPPSGISYNEQFF. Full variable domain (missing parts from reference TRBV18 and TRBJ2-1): NAGVMQNPRHLVRRRGQEARLRCSPMKGHSHVYWYRQLPEEGLKFMVYLQKENIIDESGMPKERFSAEFPKEGPSILRIQQVVRGDSAAYFCASSPPSGISYNEQFFGPGTRLTVL.